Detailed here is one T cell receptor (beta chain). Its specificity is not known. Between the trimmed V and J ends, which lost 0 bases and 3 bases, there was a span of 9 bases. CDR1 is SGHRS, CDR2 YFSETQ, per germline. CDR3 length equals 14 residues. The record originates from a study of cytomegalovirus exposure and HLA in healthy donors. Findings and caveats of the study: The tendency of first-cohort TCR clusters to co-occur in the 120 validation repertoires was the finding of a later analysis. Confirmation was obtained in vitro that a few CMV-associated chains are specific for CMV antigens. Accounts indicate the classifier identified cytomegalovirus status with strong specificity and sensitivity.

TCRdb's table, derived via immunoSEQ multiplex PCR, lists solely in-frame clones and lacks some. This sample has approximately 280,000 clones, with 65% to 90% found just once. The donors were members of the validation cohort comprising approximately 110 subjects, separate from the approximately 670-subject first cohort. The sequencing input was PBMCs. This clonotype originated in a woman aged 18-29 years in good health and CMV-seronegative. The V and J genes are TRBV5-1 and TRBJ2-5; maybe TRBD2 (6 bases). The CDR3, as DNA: TGCGCCAGCAGCTTGGCCCTAGCGAAAGAGACCCAGTACTTC. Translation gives CASSLALAKETQYF.